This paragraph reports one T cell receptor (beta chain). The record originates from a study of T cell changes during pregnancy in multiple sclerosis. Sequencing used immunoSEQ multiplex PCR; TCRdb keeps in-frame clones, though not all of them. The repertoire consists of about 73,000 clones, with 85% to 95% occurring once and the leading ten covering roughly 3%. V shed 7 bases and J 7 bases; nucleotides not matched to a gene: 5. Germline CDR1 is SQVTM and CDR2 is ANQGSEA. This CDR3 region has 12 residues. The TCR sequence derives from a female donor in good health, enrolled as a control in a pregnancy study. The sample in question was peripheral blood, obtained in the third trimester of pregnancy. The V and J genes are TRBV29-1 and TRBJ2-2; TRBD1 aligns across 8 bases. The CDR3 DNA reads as TGCAGCGCGACAGGGGCCGGCGGGGAGCTGTTTTTT. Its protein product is CSATGAGGELFF.